This TCR beta chain was documented in a study of cytomegalovirus exposure and HLA in healthy donors. Overall study: For the roughly 390 genotyped donors, 80% to 90% fell within the Caucasian-associated ancestry cluster. Study-level points and caveats: TCR beta V segments were, for the most part, productive about 87% or about 30% of the time in an earlier analysis.

The CDR3 has 15 amino acids. Germline lookup yields CDR1 MNHEY and CDR2 SVGAGI. V dropped 0 bases and J dropped 6; count of bases not matched to a gene: 7. The PCR was carried out with 60 Vbeta primers and 13 Jbeta primers. Original data processing: Per a later analysis, the number of unique TCR beta chains was about 80 million, of which 9 million to 12 million were shared. Clones were read by immunoSEQ multiplex PCR, and TCRdb kept only the in-frame ones, dropping some. V and J calls and clone size come straight from that table; D and trimming were deduced from the DNA. The sample consists of roughly 100,000 clones, around 70% of them appearing once. A note on this clone: As yet, its antigen is unknown.

This TCR came from a man aged 40-55 years in good health and CMV-seronegative. Input material: PBMCs. V and J are TRBV6-5 and TRBJ2-7; TRBD2 aligns across 8 bases. CDR3 loop: CASSYSRLAGGEQYF. The DNA of the CDR3 is TGTGCCAGCAGTTACTCGCGGCTAGCGGGTGGCGAGCAGTACTTC.